A single sample is the source of the 26 T cell receptor beta chains below, sequenced in a study of T cells expressing NK-cell markers. No DNA is given; TCRdb re-called the 5' RACE reads and lists each CDR3 protein once. The table lists around 280,000 distinct CDR3 sequences. The sequenced material came from blood T cells: a sorted CD56 or NKG2C T cell subset, CD4+ or CD8+ T cells, or bulk PBMC T cells (not recorded which). The receptors derive from a man between 18 and 35 years old in good health.

This chain uses TRBV12-3 or TRBV12-4 with TRBJ1-2; lacking DNA, the TRBD1 call made by TCRdb goes unchecked. The CDR3 is 13 residues long. The CDR3 spells CASTIQGFYGYTF.

The chain combines TRBV10-3 with TRBJ1-1; TCRdb lists TRBD1, though no DNA is available to test this call. The germline V gene encodes CDR1 ENHRY and CDR2 SYGVKD. The CDR3 length is 15 residues. CDR3 protein: CAISGYQGANTEAFF.

V gene TRBV4-3 combines with J gene TRBJ2-3; the TCRdb call, TRBD2, lacks DNA for checking. Germline CDR1 LGHNA, CDR2 YSLEER. The CDR3 is 13 amino acids. CDR3 residues: CASSQLAGDTQYF.

The chain uses TRBV4-2 and TRBJ2-7; the D call from TCRdb, TRBD1, cannot be confirmed without DNA. CDR1 is LGHNA, CDR2 YNFKEQ, per germline. The CDR3 loop spans 16 amino acids. CDR3 sequence: CASSRGTRDNSYEQYF.

The chain joins TRBV18 to TRBJ2-5; TCRdb's assignment of TRBD2 cannot be checked, as there is no DNA. The CDR3 runs to 15 residues. The germline V gene has CDR1 KGHSH and CDR2 LQKENI. CDR3 amino acids: CASSPGSVAGETQYF. Combining the CDR3 with reference TRBV18 and TRBJ2-5 gives the whole variable domain NAGVMQNPRHLVRRRGQEARLRCSPMKGHSHVYWYRQLPEEGLKFMVYLQKENIIDESGMPKERFSAEFPKEGPSILRIQQVVRGDSAAYFCASSPGSVAGETQYFGPGTRLLVL.

The chain uses TRBV20-1 and TRBJ1-1; TCRdb outputs TRBD1, but without DNA this stays unchecked. The CDR3 spans 14 residues. The V gene's germline CDR1 is DFQATT and CDR2 SNEGSKA (reference sequence). CDR3 residues: CSARVSSRVTEAFF.

This chain joins TRBV23-1 and TRBJ2-5; no DNA is available, so the TRBD2 call from TCRdb remains unchecked. TRBV23-1 is known as an ORF, though its function is uncertain. The CDR3 has 15 amino acids. Here the CDR3 reads CASTHRTSGRETQYF.

The chain links TRBV18 to TRBJ2-1; TCRdb designates TRBD1, a call that cannot be tested without DNA. Germline-derived CDR1 and CDR2 are KGHSH and LQKENI. There are 15 residues in the CDR3. The CDR3 loop is CASSPLPGGGSEQFF.

The chain carries TRBV5-1 and TRBJ2-5; lacking DNA, the TRBD1 call made by TCRdb goes unchecked. Germline lookup yields CDR1 SGHRS and CDR2 YFSETQ. This CDR3 contains 13 residues. This CDR3 is CASQTEGSETQYF.

The gene calls are TRBV12-3 or TRBV12-4 and TRBJ2-1. The CDR3 covers 16 residues. This chain's CDR3 is CASSFSGRILPNEQFF.

The chain recombines TRBV20-1 with TRBJ2-5; the D call from TCRdb, TRBD1, cannot be confirmed without DNA. This CDR3 has 14 amino acids. Looked up from germline, CDR1 is DFQATT and CDR2 is SNEGSKA (reference sequence). This chain's CDR3 is CSATPPTGLETQYF.

The genes are TRBV12-3 or TRBV12-4 and TRBJ2-5; TCRdb picks TRBD1, but there is no DNA to check that call. The CDR3 contains 13 residues. The CDR3 sequence is CASSFREGETQYF.

The chain has TRBV3-1 and TRBJ2-1. Germline values: CDR1 LGHDT, CDR2 YNNKEL (reference sequence). The CDR3 is 12 amino acids. The CDR3 is CASSQVKDEQFF.

The genes are TRBV25-1 and TRBJ2-5; TCRdb picks TRBD1, but there is no DNA to check that call. CDR1 and CDR2 from the germline V gene are MGHDK and SYGVNS. The CDR3 extends over 16 amino acids. CDR3 amino acids: CASSVLGAERQETQYF.

The chain combines TRBV29-1 with TRBJ2-7; the TCRdb D gene call, TRBD2, has no DNA to confirm it. Germline V gives CDR1 SQVTM, CDR2 ANQGSEA. The length of the CDR3 is 14 residues. CDR3: CSVSGLAGGSEQYF.

The rearrangement links TRBV29-1 to TRBJ2-7; TCRdb reports TRBD2, a call that lacks DNA to check it against. The CDR3 is 14 amino acids. CDR1 is SQVTM, CDR2 ANQGSEA, per germline. The chain's CDR3 is CSVVMRLARHEQYF.

The chain is built from TRBV24-1 and TRBJ2-1; the D call from TCRdb, TRBD2, cannot be confirmed without DNA. From germline, CDR1 is KGHDR and CDR2 SFDVKD. The CDR3 extends over 15 amino acids. The CDR3 protein is CATSEASGYSNEQFF.

V usage is TRBV6-1 and J usage is TRBJ2-5; the D gene TCRdb calls, TRBD1, cannot be checked with no DNA. This CDR3 contains 17 residues. The germline CDR1 and CDR2 sequences are MNHNS and SASEGT. CDR3 loop: CASSPPGHPGGQETQYF.

The rearrangement joins TRBV20-1 to TRBJ2-2; lacking DNA, the TRBD1 call made by TCRdb goes unchecked. Germline assignment: CDR1 DFQATT and CDR2 SNEGSKA (reference sequence). The CDR3 loop spans 17 amino acids. CDR3 sequence: CSARPLTGAGRAGELFF.

The chain combines TRBV12-3 or TRBV12-4 with TRBJ2-1; as DNA is missing, the TRBD2 call by TCRdb cannot be tested. The CDR3 totals 14 residues. The CDR3 region is CASSLGGGHNEQFF.

The chain links TRBV7-2 to TRBJ1-1. Per germline, CDR1 SGHTA and CDR2 FQGNSA. CDR3 size: 15 residues. The chain's CDR3 is CASSLQSTVNTEAFF.

The V gene is TRBV6-1, the J gene TRBJ1-2; no DNA is available, so the TRBD1 call from TCRdb remains unchecked. This CDR3 is built from 15 residues. Germline-derived CDR1 and CDR2 are MNHNS and SASEGT. The CDR3 here is CASSDGQPTPYGYTF.

J is TRBJ1-1 and V is TRBV12-3 or TRBV12-4; TCRdb indicates TRBD1, and absent DNA this call remains unverified. The length of the CDR3 is 14 residues. Here the CDR3 reads CASRHRVRGTEAFF.

The chain uses TRBV29-1 and TRBJ2-7; TCRdb gives TRBD1 as the D gene, but with no DNA this cannot be confirmed. CDR3 length equals 15 residues. CDR1 is SQVTM, CDR2 ANQGSEA, per germline. CDR3 loop: CSVYLPGQGSYEQYF.

The chain uses TRBV7-2 and TRBJ2-6; absent DNA, TCRdb's TRBD1 call cannot be checked. Germline V CDR1 and CDR2: SGHTA, FQGNSA. The CDR3 length is 17 residues. The chain's CDR3 is CASSDRDRVSGANVLTF.

The chain is built from TRBV2 and TRBJ1-1. This CDR3 has 13 residues. Germline-derived CDR1 and CDR2 are SNHLY and FYNNEI. The CDR3 protein is CASSDRGFTEAFF. The whole variable domain, remainder taken from reference TRBV2 and TRBJ1-1, is EPEVTQTPSHQVTQMGQEVILRCVPISNHLYFYWYRQILGQKVEFLVSFYNNEISEKSEIFDDQFSVERPDGSNFTLKIRSTKLEDSAMYFCASSDRGFTEAFFGQGTRLTVV.